This TCR beta chain was recorded in a study of OX40 agonist ivuxolimab in advanced cancers. Germline CDR1 reads SGHRS; CDR2 reads YFSETQ. Germline trimming cut 4 bases from V and 7 bases from J; bases unmatched to any gene: 12. The CDR3 is made up of 15 amino acids. Here immunoSEQ multiplex PCR was the method, and the copy in TCRdb shows in-frame clones only, minus some. The profile shows around 67,000 clones, 80% of them singletons. The chain joins TRBV5-1 to TRBJ1-2; 8 bases agree with TRBD1. The origin of this receptor is an adult with an advanced solid tumor such as melanoma, head and neck, liver or kidney cancer. The specimen comprised CD4+ or CD8+ T cells sorted from blood, sampled in a trial of the OX40 agonist ivuxolimab. The CDR3: CASSRTGTGIPGYTF. Here the CDR3 DNA reads TGCGCCAGCAGCCGAACCGGGACAGGAATCCCTGGCTACACCTTC. Supplemented by reference TRBV5-1 and TRBJ1-2, the full variable domain reads KAGVTQTPRYLIKTRGQQVTLSCSPISGHRSVSWYQQTPGQGLQFLFEYFSETQRNKGNFPGRFSGRQFSNSRSEMNVSTLELGDSALYLCASSRTGTGIPGYTFGSGTRLTVV.